Shown below are 18 T cell receptor beta chains from a single sample sequenced in a study of Ad26.COV2.S vaccination and SARS-CoV-2 variants. As to treatment: roughly 19 received Ad26.COV2.S at low or high dose, single or two shots; roughly five received placebo; per-sample allocation not given. Collection of samples fell on day 63 after the first vaccine or placebo injection. Sequencing was performed with immunoSEQ multiplex PCR; in TCRdb, only in-frame clones are kept and a portion is missing. The sample shows approximately 350,000 clones, roughly 87% of them seen only once. Source: peripheral blood, taken in a trial of Ad26.COV2.S vaccine versus placebo. The receptors originated from a person aged 18-60 years who received the Ad26.COV2.S COVID-19 vaccine or a placebo.

In this sample, this clone turned up a few times. The chain has TRBV4-1 and TRBJ2-2; possibly TRBD1 for D (6 bases). Trimming took off 4 bases at V and 3 bases at J, with 18 bases between the two ends. From germline, CDR1 is MGHRA and CDR2 YSYEKL. The CDR3 totals 17 residues. CDR3 loop: CASSPTWADRYTGELFF. The CDR3 DNA is TGCGCCAGCAGCCCAACTTGGGCTGACAGGTACACCGGGGAGCTGTTTTTT.

The V and J genes are TRBV20-1 and TRBJ2-7; D not certain. The CDR3 contains 12 residues. Trimming removed 3 bases from V and 0 bases from J, with 6 bases in between. The germline V gene encodes CDR1 DFQATT and CDR2 SNEGSKA (reference sequence). CDR3 coding DNA: TGCAGTGCTAGTGACTCCTCCTACGAGCAGTACTTC. It codes for CSASDSSYEQYF.

This rearrangement joins TRBV5-1 to TRBJ1-1; D is unresolved. In germline, CDR1 is SGHRS, CDR2 YFSETQ. V gave up 2 bases and J gave up 1 base, with 12 bases separating them. This CDR3 comprises 15 residues. CDR3 region: CASSFGPLGNTEAFF. The CDR3, as DNA: TGCGCCAGCAGCTTCGGGCCACTGGGGAACACTGAAGCTTTCTTT.

Here the CDR3 reads CASRGDTGELFF. Here the CDR3 DNA reads TGTGCCAGCAGGGGGGACACCGGGGAGCTGTTTTTT. The chain recombines TRBV6-5 with TRBJ2-2; D is possibly TRBD1 or TRBD2 (5 bases each). CDR1 and CDR2 (germline): MNHEY, SVGAGI. The CDR3 consists of 12 residues. Trimming left V 6 bases short and J 3 bases short, with 5 bases between.

V gene TRBV6-4 combines with J gene TRBJ2-1; TRBD1 matches at 7 bases. The V segment lost 5 bases and the J segment 4 bases; nucleotides outside the gene matches: 8. The CDR3 length is 15 residues. From germline, CDR1 is MRHNA and CDR2 SNTAGT. The CDR3 here is CASSQRDSPYNEQFF. Here the CDR3 DNA reads TGTGCCAGCAGTCAACGGGACAGCCCTTACAATGAGCAGTTCTTC.

The J gene is TRBJ2-5, the V gene TRBV4-3, with D possibly TRBD1 on 5 matching bases. This CDR3 contains 16 residues. CDR1 is LGHNA, CDR2 YSLEER, per germline. The germline V and J ends were trimmed by 0 bases and 5 bases, with 16 bases remaining between them. The CDR3 here is CASSQDLFPGSETQYF. In DNA, the CDR3 is TGCGCCAGCAGCCAAGATCTCTTTCCAGGGTCTGAGACCCAGTACTTC.

V usage is TRBV5-5 and J usage is TRBJ2-2; D might be TRBD1 or TRBD2, each matching 5 bases. Germline V gene data show CDR1 as SGHKS and CDR2 as YYEKEE (reference sequence). V lost 2 bases and J lost 3, with 14 bases in between. The CDR3 loop spans 16 amino acids. CDR3: CASSLFGGRYTGELFF. The CDR3 DNA follows: TGTGCCAGCAGCTTATTTGGGGGAAGGTACACCGGGGAGCTGTTTTTT. Full variable domain (remainder filled in from reference TRBV5-5 and TRBJ2-2): DAGVTQSPTHLIKTRGQQVTLRCSPISGHKSVSWYQQVLGQGPQFIFQYYEKEERGRGNFPDRFSARQFPNYSSELNVNALLLGDSALYLCASSLFGGRYTGELFFGEGSRLTVL.

This chain joins TRBV19 and TRBJ1-2; 8 bases are shared with TRBD1. The CDR3 covers 13 residues. Germline trimming cut 5 bases from V and 8 bases from J; bases unmatched to any gene: 7. Germline assignment: CDR1 LNHDA and CDR2 SQIVND (reference sequence). In DNA form, the CDR3 reads TGTGCCAGTAGTCCCGGACAGGGCGGAGGCTACACCTTC. It yields the protein CASSPGQGGGYTF.

The chain joins TRBV30 to TRBJ1-6; no firm D call. Germline CDR1 is GTSNPN and CDR2 is SVGIG (reference sequence). The CDR3 is 15 residues long. Trimming shortened V by 4 bases and J by 0 bases, and 10 bases separated the two germline ends. CDR3 region: CAWTGRSSYNSPLHF. The CDR3 bases are TGTGCCTGGACCGGCAGGAGCTCCTATAATTCACCCCTCCACTTT.

This sequence joins TRBV19 and TRBJ2-6; no firm D call. With 4 bases removed from V and 0 bases from J, the gap between germline ends came to 13 bases. This CDR3 has 17 amino acids. Germline V CDR1 and CDR2: LNHDA, SQIVND (reference sequence). The CDR3 coding sequence is TGTGCCAGTAGTACTTGGTCCCAGAGCTCTGGGGCCAACGTCCTGACTTTC. It translates to CASSTWSQSSGANVLTF.

The chain joins TRBV30 to TRBJ1-5, with D uncertain. Trimming took 1 base from V and 0 from J, leaving 10 bases between them. This CDR3 has 15 amino acids. The germline CDR1 and CDR2 sequences are GTSNPN and SVGIG (reference sequence). The CDR3 DNA is TGTGCCTGGAGTGGGGGAGTACATAGCAATCAGCCCCAGCATTTT. Translation: CAWSGGVHSNQPQHF.

The chain employs TRBV2 and TRBJ1-2, with D maybe TRBD1 (5 bases). The CDR3 runs 12 residues. Trimming pared 7 bases from V and 3 bases from J, leaving 9 bases between. Per the germline V gene, CDR1 is SNHLY and CDR2 is FYNNEI. As DNA, the CDR3 is TGTGCCAGCATGACAGAAGACTATGGCTACACCTTC. It translates to CASMTEDYGYTF.

This clone is a singleton in its sample. The V call is TRBV7-2, the J call TRBJ1-2; 7 positions match TRBD1. The CDR3 is 14 amino acids. V lost 5 bases and J lost 3; bases outside the gene matches: 6. Germline CDR1 reads SGHTA; CDR2 reads FQGNSA. The CDR3 loop reads CASSPRTGDYGYTF. DNA of the CDR3: TGTGCCAGCAGCCCCCGGACAGGAGACTATGGCTACACCTTC.

The V and J genes are TRBV11-2 and TRBJ1-2; 7 bases align to TRBD1. The CDR3 is 13 residues long. Losses at the gene ends were 5 bases for V and 6 bases for J; bases not matched to a gene: 6. The germline V gene has CDR1 SGHAT and CDR2 FQNNGV. In nucleotides, the CDR3 is TGTGCCAGCAGCCCTGGACAGGTCCATGGCTACACCTTC. This translates into CASSPGQVHGYTF.

V is TRBV27 and J is TRBJ2-5; 9 bases are shared with TRBD2. The CDR3 extends over 15 amino acids. In germline, CDR1 is MNHEY, CDR2 SMNVEV (reference sequence). V was clipped by 6 bases and J by 4 bases; unmatched bases: 9. CDR3 DNA sequence: TGTGCCAGCAGCTCTATCGGACTAGCGTTAGAGACCCAGTACTTC. Translating it yields CASSSIGLALETQYF.

The genes are TRBV5-5 and TRBJ2-5, with D maybe TRBD2 (6 bases). The germline V gene encodes CDR1 SGHKS and CDR2 YYEKEE (reference sequence). The length of the CDR3 is 14 residues. Trimming shortened V by 4 bases and J by 3 bases, and 13 bases separated the two germline ends. The CDR3 region is CASSPEEGKETQYF. The CDR3 region has the DNA TGTGCCAGCAGCCCGGAGGAGGGGAAAGAGACCCAGTACTTC.

The V and J genes are TRBV28 and TRBJ1-5; no definite D call. The CDR3 has 14 residues. Germline V gene sequence: CDR1 MDHEN, CDR2 SYDVKM. V lost 5 bases, J lost 7 bases, and 15 bases lay in between. For the CDR3, the DNA is TGTGCCAGCAGTCCCCCCGGGGTTTGGCAGCCCCAGCATTTT. Translating gives CASSPPGVWQPQHF.

The CDR3 here is CASSLFDRGGNQPQHF. CDR3 nucleotides: TGTGCCAGCAGCTTATTTGACAGGGGTGGCAATCAGCCCCAGCATTTT. This chain uses TRBV7-9 with TRBJ1-5, with 8 bases that match TRBD1. Trimming cost V 2 bases and J 2 bases; bases outside gene matches: 5. Germline CDR1 is SEHNR and CDR2 is FQNEAQ (reference sequence). There are 16 residues in the CDR3.